This T cell receptor beta chain was sequenced in a study of molecular identifiers for immune sequencing clone quantification. In TCRdb, the PCR reads were re-called with MiXCR into one record per CDR3 protein. This sample has more than 450,000 distinct CDR3 sequences; about 25% occur once, and the top ten carry approximately 0.8%. Germline loops: CDR1 LGHNA, CDR2 YSLEER. The CDR3 extends over 13 amino acids. The V end lost 8 bases, the J end lost 2 bases, and 13 bases lay between the germline ends. This TCR derives from a human donor in good health. Some libraries in this study had Jurkat cell RNA spiked in. Sequencing was carried out using naive CD8+ T cells from blood, with Jurkat cell RNA spiked in. Subset noted: FACS-sorted CD8+CD4-CCR7+CD45RA+ naive T cells. The V gene is TRBV4-3, the J gene TRBJ2-7, with D possibly matching TRBD1 (6 bases). CDR3 region: CASAPGHTYEQYF. CDR3 nucleotides: TGCGCCAGCGCGCCGGGACATACCTACGAGCAGTACTTC.